This TCR beta chain appears in the sequencing data of a study of blood T cell repertoires in COVID-19. Cohorts were based on clinical histories the participants reported. Assay used: immunoSEQ multiplex PCR; TCRdb lists only in-frame clones, some missing. Among a few hundred thousand clones listed, about 90% were seen once. Trimming left V 3 bases short and J 6 bases short, with 6 bases between. The length of the CDR3 is 12 residues. Source material: PBMCs or T cells enriched from blood (not recorded which). The rearrangement uses TRBV12-3 or TRBV12-4 and TRBJ1-5; D call uncertain. This clonotype originated in a woman aged 25 to 39 who had recovered from COVID-19. DNA for the CDR3: TGTGCCAGCAGTTTTGGGAGTCAGCCCCAGCATTTT. It is translated as CASSFGSQPQHF.